The T cell receptor beta chain described here comes from a study of CD8 T cells in Susac syndrome. The length of the CDR3 is 14 residues. V was cut by 7 bases and J by 1 base, with 16 bases left in between. From germline, CDR1 is SQVTM and CDR2 ANQGSEA. The authors reverse transcribed 0.5 to 1 ug RNA with random hexamers. Each CDR3 protein is one row after TCRdb ran MiXCR on the immunoSEQ multiplex PCR reads. The sample records more than 85,000 distinct CDR3 sequences, about 96% being singletons. This chain joins TRBV29-1 and TRBJ1-1; the D gene is possibly TRBD1 (6 bases). This TCR was sampled from a human donor in good health. Sequences were obtained from CD4+ T cells from PBMCs. The DNA for the CDR3 is TGCAGCGCCGCGCGTGACAGGCGGAACACTGAAGCTTTCTTT. Translation: CSAARDRRNTEAFF.